Sequencing of this T cell receptor beta chain was carried out in a study of monozygotic twins with inflammatory bowel disease. Study-wide results and caveats: Similarity of repertoires did not differ between concordant and discordant twins, possibly from limited power. No one strong IBD-associated signal or clonotype was supported.

On this clonotype: Its target is unknown.

The V gene's germline CDR1 is ENHRY and CDR2 SYGVKD. The CDR3 covers 15 residues. TCRdb reprocessed the 5' RACE reads and stores each CDR3 protein as one record, lacking DNA. The data show around 220,000 distinct CDR3 sequences, and the top ten clones hold under 8.5%. The gene calls are TRBV10-3 and TRBJ1-6. The sequence derives from a human donor with ulcerative colitis or Crohn's disease, or a healthy co-twin of an affected twin (not recorded which). Sequencing was carried out using blood. The CDR3 region is CAISAEGSYNSPLHF.